In its sample, the clone carrying this T cell receptor beta chain was seen a few times. Its antigen is as yet unknown. An end of the junction differs from the germline gene, which may be a read error. CDR1 and CDR2 (germline): SQVTM, ANQGSEA. CDR3 length equals 14 residues. The data originate from a study of blood T cells in healthy people across ages. Points from the study as a whole: Estimates based on one million T cells were treated as lower bounds.

A second PCR, run for roughly 7 to 11 cycles, used a sample-barcoded 5' primer plus a J-beta primer mix. All samples gave at least 2.5 million CDR3-containing paired-end reads. Each CDR3 protein gets one entry after TCRdb re-called the 5' RACE reads with MiXCR. The table has 700,000 or so distinct CDR3 sequences, over 20% seen once. This receptor was taken from a man aged 65-85 years in good health. This sequence joins TRBV29-1 and TRBJ2-1; TRBD2 aligns across 10 bases. Sequenced input: blood. The CDR3 coding sequence is TGCAGCGTAGCGGGACTAGCGAGATTCAATGAGCAGCTCTTC. Residues: CSVAGLARFNEQLF.